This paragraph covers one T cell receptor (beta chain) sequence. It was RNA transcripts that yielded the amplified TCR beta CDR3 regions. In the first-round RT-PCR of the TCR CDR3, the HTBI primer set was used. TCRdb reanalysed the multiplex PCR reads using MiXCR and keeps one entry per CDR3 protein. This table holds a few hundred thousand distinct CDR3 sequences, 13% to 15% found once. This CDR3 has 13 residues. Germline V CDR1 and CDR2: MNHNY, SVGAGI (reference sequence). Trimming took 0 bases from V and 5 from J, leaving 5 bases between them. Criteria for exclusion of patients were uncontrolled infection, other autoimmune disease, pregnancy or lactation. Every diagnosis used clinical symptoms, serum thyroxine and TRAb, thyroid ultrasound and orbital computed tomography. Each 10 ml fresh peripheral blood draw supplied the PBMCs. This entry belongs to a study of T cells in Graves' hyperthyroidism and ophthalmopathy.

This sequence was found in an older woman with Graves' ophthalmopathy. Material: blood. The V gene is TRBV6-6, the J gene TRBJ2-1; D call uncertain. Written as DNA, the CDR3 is TGTGCCAGCAGTTACTCCTGGGACAATGAGCAGTTCTTC. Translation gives CASSYSWDNEQFF.